Shown below are 21 T cell receptor beta chains from a single sample sequenced in a study of cytomegalovirus exposure and HLA in healthy donors. Vbeta (60) and Jbeta (13) primers were used in the PCR. Using immunoSEQ multiplex PCR, the repertoire was profiled, and TCRdb retains in-frame clones only, with some absent. The repertoire holds around 120,000 clones, with roughly four fifths as singletons. The sequenced sample consisted of PBMCs. These receptors came from a middle-aged man in good health and CMV-seropositive.

This chain connects TRBV4-1 to TRBJ2-2, with TRBD2 as a possible D gene (6 bases). V was trimmed by 0 bases and J by 3 bases, leaving 14 bases between them. Germline loops: CDR1 MGHRA, CDR2 YSYEKL. The CDR3 runs 17 residues. The CDR3 DNA reads TGCGCCAGCAGCCAAGATAGGATTAGCGGATACACCGGGGAGCTGTTTTTT. Translated, it gives CASSQDRISGYTGELFF.

V is TRBV29-1 and J is TRBJ2-5; a possible D gene is TRBD1 (8 bases). Germline CDR1 reads SQVTM; CDR2 reads ANQGSEA. V lost 8 bases and J 5 bases, leaving 15 bases between the germline ends. The CDR3 extends over 12 amino acids. CDR3 in DNA: TGCAGCTCCTCACAGGGGGGGGAGACCCAGTACTTC. This sequence encodes CSSSQGGETQYF. The full variable domain, with the rest looked up from reference TRBV29-1 and TRBJ2-5, is SAVISQKPSRDICQRGTSLTIQCQVDSQVTMMFWYRQQPGQSLTLIATANQGSEATYESGFVIDKFPISRPNLTFSTLTVSNMSPEDSSIYLCSSSQGGETQYFGPGTRLLVL.

The chain links TRBV21-1 to TRBJ2-3; TRBD2, the table's D call, was not compared with the DNA. TRBV21-1 is flagged as a pseudogene. The CDR3 consists of 15 residues. Written as DNA, the CDR3 is TGTGCCAGCAGCTGGAAACTAGCGGGGGCAGATACGCAGTATTTT. Encoded protein: CASSWKLAGADTQYF.

This clone was detected only a few times. V gene TRBV6-5 combines with J gene TRBJ2-1; TRBD1 agrees at 8 bases. The germline V gene has CDR1 MNHEY and CDR2 SVGAGI. CDR3 length: 16 residues. Losses at the gene ends were 0 bases for V and 4 bases for J; bases not matched to a gene: 5. CDR3 in amino acids: CASSYSTGELYNEQFF. Written as DNA, the CDR3 is TGTGCCAGCAGTTACTCGACAGGGGAGTTATACAATGAGCAGTTCTTC.

Concerning this clone: The junction departs from the called germline gene at one end, perhaps through a read error. The V gene is TRBV7-9, the J gene TRBJ2-7, with TRBD2 identical over 10 bases. Germline values: CDR1 SEHNR, CDR2 FQNEAQ (reference sequence). The CDR3 consists of 17 residues. For the CDR3, the DNA is TGTTCCAGCAGCTTAGCGTCTGGACTAGCGGAGTTATACGAGCAGTACTTC. Translating it yields CSSSLASGLAELYEQYF.

This clone was observed a single time. This chain joins TRBV5-1 and TRBJ2-2, with D perhaps TRBD2 (5 bases). Trimming shortened V by 1 base and J by 5 bases, and 12 bases separated the two germline ends. This CDR3 contains 15 residues. Germline assignment: CDR1 SGHRS and CDR2 YFSETQ. The CDR3 loop reads CASSLSTSGTGELFF. The DNA of the CDR3 is TGCGCCAGCAGCTTGTCTACTAGTGGAACCGGGGAGCTGTTTTTT. Together with reference TRBV5-1 and TRBJ2-2, the CDR3 gives the full variable domain: KAGVTQTPRYLIKTRGQQVTLSCSPISGHRSVSWYQQTPGQGLQFLFEYFSETQRNKGNFPGRFSGRQFSNSRSEMNVSTLELGDSALYLCASSLSTSGTGELFFGEGSRLTVL.

The genes are TRBV28 and TRBJ1-6; 9 bases fit TRBD1. CDR1 MDHEN and CDR2 SYDVKM come from the germline V gene. V lost 5 bases and J lost 14; bases outside the gene matches: 10. The CDR3 is made up of 14 amino acids. CDR3 coding DNA: TGTGCCAGCAGTCTGGGGACAGGGCCTAGGACCCTCCACTTT. Translating gives CASSLGTGPRTLHF.

This clone turned up a few times. J is TRBJ2-2 and V is TRBV11-2, with TRBD2 matching 9 bases. V gave up 1 base and J gave up 6 bases; unmatched junction bases: 6. Per the germline V gene, CDR1 is SGHAT and CDR2 is FQNNGV. The CDR3 runs 16 residues. Here the CDR3 reads CASSLVAGGPAGELFF. CDR3 DNA: TGTGCCAGCAGCTTAGTGGCGGGAGGGCCTGCCGGGGAGCTGTTTTTT.

The chain employs TRBV4-2 and TRBJ2-1; the match to TRBD2 covers 9 bases. The V gene's germline CDR1 is LGHNA and CDR2 YNFKEQ. V lost 0 bases to trimming and J lost 6 bases; unmatched junction nucleotides: 6. This CDR3 comprises 16 residues. In DNA form, the CDR3 reads TGTGCCAGCAGCCAAGAATACGGGACTAGCCTCAATGAGCAGTTCTTC. This codes for CASSQEYGTSLNEQFF.

The V call is TRBV7-6, the J call TRBJ2-7; possible D gene TRBD1, 6 bases. CDR1 and CDR2 from the germline V gene are SGHVS and FNYEAQ. With 1 base removed from V and 0 bases from J, the gap between germline ends came to 13 bases. This CDR3 has 16 amino acids. The CDR3 protein is CASSLGVQGYSYEQYF. The CDR3 coding sequence is TGTGCCAGCAGCTTAGGGGTACAGGGCTACTCCTACGAGCAGTACTTC.

The chain uses TRBV18 and TRBJ1-4; 7 bases agree with TRBD1. Germline CDR1 and CDR2: KGHSH and LQKENI. V shed 3 bases and J 6 bases; nucleotides not matched to a gene: 4. The CDR3 contains 14 residues. CDR3 bases: TGTGCCAGCTCACCTGTACAGGGGTATGAAAAACTGTTTTTT. This gives the protein CASSPVQGYEKLFF.

The chain links TRBV18 to TRBJ1-3; D call uncertain. Germline V CDR1 and CDR2: KGHSH, LQKENI. The V end was cut by 6 bases, the J end by 0 bases, with 12 bases between. CDR3 length: 15 amino acids. The CDR3 loop reads CASSEGASSGNTIYF. Written as DNA, the CDR3 is TGTGCCAGCTCCGAGGGCGCCAGCTCTGGAAACACCATATATTTT.

This clone showed up just a few times. The CDR3 is CASRNLAGGPGSYNEQFF. DNA of the CDR3: TGTGCCAGCAGGAACTTAGCGGGGGGGCCGGGATCCTACAATGAGCAGTTCTTC. The chain combines TRBV7-9 with TRBJ2-1; 11 nucleotides agree with TRBD2. J lost 1 base, V lost 6 bases, and 11 bases had no gene match. Germline V gene sequence: CDR1 SEHNR, CDR2 FQNEAQ (reference sequence). The CDR3 is made up of 18 amino acids.

The chain carries TRBV5-4 and TRBJ2-2; D is possibly TRBD2 (6 bases). V shed 3 bases and J shed 3 bases, with 12 bases lying between them. The V gene's germline CDR1 is SGHNT and CDR2 YYREEE (reference sequence). The CDR3 has 15 amino acids. The CDR3 region is CASSSGTRYTGELFF. The DNA for the CDR3 is TGTGCCAGCAGCTCCGGGACTCGATACACCGGGGAGCTGTTTTTT.

The table lists this clone with a count of one. V gene TRBV11-2 combines with J gene TRBJ2-1, with TRBD2 matching 10 bases. Trimming at V came to 2 bases and at J to 3 bases, leaving 1 base not matched to a gene. The CDR3 runs 15 residues. The germline V gene encodes CDR1 SGHAT and CDR2 FQNNGV. The CDR3 region is CASSLTSGIYNEQFF. As DNA, the CDR3 is TGTGCCAGCAGCTTAACTAGCGGGATCTACAATGAGCAGTTCTTC.

V usage is TRBV11-2 and J usage is TRBJ1-1, with 7 nucleotides matching TRBD1. V shed 6 bases, J shed 11 bases, and the junction held 12 bases outside the gene matches. CDR1 SGHAT and CDR2 FQNNGV come from the germline V gene. CDR3 length: 13 residues. The CDR3 sequence: CASRQGSYLEAFF. CDR3 sequence (DNA): TGTGCCAGCAGACAGGGGTCATACTTGGAGGCTTTCTTT. The entire variable domain, with the rest obtained from reference TRBV11-2 and TRBJ1-1, is as follows: EAGVAQSPRYKIIEKRQSVAFWCNPISGHATLYWYQQILGQGPKLLIQFQNNGVVDDSQLPKDRFSAERLKGVDSTLKIQPAKLEDSAVYLCASRQGSYLEAFFGQGTRLTVV.

The rearrangement links TRBV29-1 to TRBJ2-3; 10 bases map to TRBD2. J was trimmed by 8 bases and V by 2 bases; bases with no gene match: 19. Germline loops: CDR1 SQVTM, CDR2 ANQGSEA. The length of the CDR3 is 18 residues. The CDR3 nucleotides read TGCAGCGTTGAATCGCGAGCGGGTGTAGCGGGGGGTTCGGGTACGCAGTATTTT. Translated: CSVESRAGVAGGSGTQYF.

J is TRBJ2-1 and V is TRBV4-2; TRBD2 aligns across 9 bases. The CDR3 is 16 amino acids. V dropped 1 base and J dropped 7; count of bases not matched to a gene: 8. Germline loops: CDR1 LGHNA, CDR2 YNFKEQ. CDR3 residues: CASSQGGAGGANEQFF. The CDR3 DNA follows: TGTGCCAGCAGCCAAGGCGGGGCGGGGGGGGCAAATGAGCAGTTCTTC.

This clone was picked up a small number of times. J is TRBJ2-7 and V is TRBV19; no definite D call. The CDR3 extends over 13 amino acids. In germline, CDR1 is LNHDA, CDR2 SQIVND (reference sequence). V dropped 5 bases and J dropped 6 bases, with 14 bases sitting between them. CDR3 amino acids: CASSSMTNAEQYF. The CDR3, as DNA: TGTGCCAGTAGTTCGATGACAAACGCCGAGCAGTACTTC. Supplemented by reference TRBV19 and TRBJ2-7, the full variable domain reads DGGITQSPKYLFRKEGQNVTLSCEQNLNHDAMYWYRQDPGQGLRLIYYSQIVNDFQKGDIAEGYSVSREKKESFPLTVTSAQKNPTAFYLCASSSMTNAEQYFGPGTRLTVT.

V is TRBV11-3 and J is TRBJ1-1; D is perhaps TRBD1 (6 bases). Looked up from germline, CDR1 is SGHNT and CDR2 is YENEEA. V lost 2 bases and J lost 2, with 9 bases in between. The CDR3 extends over 14 amino acids. CDR3 DNA sequence: TGTGCCAGCAGCTTAACAGGGACCAACACTGAAGCTTTCTTT. This encodes CASSLTGTNTEAFF.

On this clone itself: At one boundary the junction diverges from the germline segment, which might be a read error. CDR3 sequence (DNA): TGCGCCAGCAGTTCTACTCCGGGACAGGGGAATGAAGAACTGTTTTTT. Its protein is CASSSTPGQGNEELFF. The rearrangement uses TRBV5-1 and TRBJ1-4; 10 bases are a match to TRBD1. Germline V gene sequence: CDR1 SGHRS, CDR2 YFSETQ. The CDR3 runs 16 residues.